The 25 T cell receptor beta chains listed next were all sequenced from one sample in a study of blood T cell repertoires in COVID-19. Profiling relied on immunoSEQ multiplex PCR, and the TCRdb table lists in-frame clones only, not all of them. The top ten clones hold about 4.4% of a sample with some 60,000 clones, just over 85% of them seen once. Sequences were obtained from peripheral blood. These receptors came from a man aged 60 to 75 with acute or convalescent COVID-19.

The V gene is TRBV6-5, the J gene TRBJ2-3; no reliable D call. The CDR3 spans 15 residues. Germline lookup yields CDR1 MNHEY and CDR2 SVGAGI. V gave up 0 bases and J gave up 5 bases, with 12 bases separating them. The chain's CDR3 is CASSYSRLGGDTQYF. For the CDR3, the DNA is TGTGCCAGCAGTTACTCTAGGCTCGGCGGAGATACGCAGTATTTT.

The genes are TRBV24-1 and TRBJ2-3; D might be TRBD2 (5 bases). V lost 4 bases, J lost 3 bases, and 22 bases lay in between. Germline loops: CDR1 KGHDR, CDR2 SFDVKD. The CDR3 is made up of 18 amino acids. CDR3: CATSDPLSPGGGTDTQYF. CDR3 nucleotides: TGTGCCACCAGTGACCCTCTATCCCCCGGCGGAGGTACAGATACGCAGTATTTT.

The V call is TRBV18, the J call TRBJ1-3; the D gene is possibly TRBD1 (5 bases). V was clipped by 3 bases and J by 0 bases, with 12 bases between them. CDR3 length equals 16 residues. Germline CDR1 KGHSH, CDR2 LQKENI. CDR3 sequence (DNA): TGTGCCAGCTCACCCCTACAGGACCCCTCTGGAAACACCATATATTTT. Its translation is CASSPLQDPSGNTIYF.

The chain links TRBV5-1 to TRBJ1-2; 8 bases agree with TRBD1. Losses at the gene ends were 4 bases for V and 5 bases for J; bases not matched to a gene: 7. Looked up from germline, CDR1 is SGHRS and CDR2 is YFSETQ. The CDR3 totals 14 residues. The CDR3: CASSLGQGGYGYTF. CDR3 nucleotides: TGCGCCAGCAGCCTCGGACAGGGCGGATATGGCTACACCTTC.

This chain uses TRBV21-1 with TRBJ2-2; the D call of TRBD1 is as the table states it, not checked on the DNA. TRBV21-1 is a documented pseudogene. The CDR3 has 16 residues. CDR3 sequence reads: CASSKVRGHLTGELFF. The CDR3 coding sequence is TGTGCCAGCAGCAAAGTCAGGGGGCACCTAACCGGGGAGCTGTTTTTT.

This clone was counted once. The chain employs TRBV30 and TRBJ1-1; 9 bases fit TRBD1. There are 20 residues in the CDR3. Losses at the gene ends were 5 bases for V and 0 bases for J; bases not matched to a gene: 22. Germline V gene lookup returns CDR1 GTSNPN and CDR2 SVGIG (reference sequence). The CDR3 DNA sequence: TGTGCCTGGGCCCCCCTTCTAGACAGGGGGGACGGTAGGGTGAACACTGAAGCTTTCTTT. Residues: CAWAPLLDRGDGRVNTEAFF.

The chain uses TRBV15 and TRBJ2-1; 9 bases line up with TRBD2. The junction had 12 bases not matched to a gene; V was cut back by 5 bases and J by 7 bases. CDR3 length: 16 amino acids. Germline-derived CDR1 and CDR2 are LNHNV and YYDKDF (reference sequence). CDR3 loop: CATSVRLAGAGNEQFF. CDR3 bases: TGTGCCACCAGCGTTCGATTAGCGGGAGCGGGGAATGAGCAGTTCTTC. The full variable domain, rest sourced from reference TRBV15 and TRBJ2-1, is DAMVIQNPRYQVTQFGKPVTLSCSQTLNHNVMYWYQQKSSQAPKLLFHYYDKDFNNEADTPDNFQSRRPNTSFCFLDIRSPGLGDTAMYLCATSVRLAGAGNEQFFGPGTRLTVL.

This clone was recorded once. The chain carries TRBV19 and TRBJ2-1; D possibly corresponds to TRBD2 (5 bases). CDR3 size: 19 residues. V was pared by 3 bases and J by 4 bases, with 25 bases between. The germline V gene has CDR1 LNHDA and CDR2 SQIVND (reference sequence). CDR3 region: CASSILGVYVLADYNEQFF. CDR3 DNA: TGTGCCAGTAGTATTTTGGGAGTTTACGTCCTAGCAGATTACAATGAGCAGTTCTTC.

The gene calls are TRBV14 and TRBJ2-7; 10 positions agree with TRBD1. Germline trimming cut 3 bases from V and 6 bases from J; bases unmatched to any gene: 11. Germline CDR1 reads SGHDN; CDR2 reads FVKESK. The CDR3 length is 16 residues. The CDR3 loop reads CASSQVPGTGVAEQYF. CDR3 bases: TGTGCCAGCAGCCAGGTTCCCGGGACAGGGGTGGCCGAGCAGTACTTC.

The rearrangement joins TRBV7-3 to TRBJ2-3, with 7 bases identical to TRBD2. The ends lost 3 bases at V and 4 bases at J; junction bases unmatched: 4. CDR3 length equals 14 residues. The germline CDR1 and CDR2 sequences are SGHTA and FQGTGA. CDR3: CASSLGGLSDTQYF. The CDR3, as DNA: TGTGCCAGCAGCTTGGGAGGGTTATCAGATACGCAGTATTTT.

The J gene is TRBJ1-5, the V gene TRBV7-8; no firm D call. The CDR3 sequence is 14 residues long. Germline values: CDR1 SGHVS, CDR2 FQNEAQ. Trimming took 3 bases from V and 3 from J, leaving 9 bases between them. The CDR3 DNA follows: TGTGCCAGCAGCTTCGCAGTTTCCAATCAGCCCCAGCATTTT. This encodes CASSFAVSNQPQHF.

This clone was counted a single time. The chain links TRBV14 to TRBJ2-3; possible D gene TRBD2, 5 bases. Germline CDR1 reads SGHDN; CDR2 reads FVKESK. Trimming took 9 bases from V and 4 from J, leaving 17 bases between them. The CDR3 has 14 amino acids. The CDR3 sequence is CASGRGSRADTQYF. The CDR3 bases are TGTGCCAGTGGCCGCGGGTCTAGGGCAGATACGCAGTATTTT.

This clone has a single count. The gene calls are TRBV6-5 and TRBJ1-6, with D perhaps TRBD1 (5 bases). The CDR3 runs 14 residues. Germline V lookup: CDR1 MNHEY, CDR2 SVGAGI. Trimming stripped 6 bases from V and 8 bases from J, with 14 bases between. For the CDR3, the DNA is TGTGCCAGCAGGAAGCCCTTAGGGGATTCACCCCTCCACTTT. Translating it yields CASRKPLGDSPLHF.

The table lists this clone with a few counts. The V call is TRBV4-2, the J call TRBJ2-3, with D uncertain. Germline-derived CDR1 and CDR2 are LGHNA and YNFKEQ. The CDR3 is 15 residues long. Trimming took 8 bases from V and 2 from J, leaving 17 bases between them. The CDR3 here is CASSSDGEATDTQYF. CDR3 nucleotides: TGTGCCAGCTCGTCTGACGGAGAAGCCACAGATACGCAGTATTTT.

J is TRBJ2-3 and V is TRBV2; 12 bases are shared with TRBD2. Germline CDR1 SNHLY, CDR2 FYNNEI. J was trimmed by 1 base and V by 4 bases; bases with no gene match: 9. The CDR3 loop spans 18 amino acids. This chain's CDR3 is CASSAGSLAGGGTDTQYF. The CDR3 nucleotides read TGTGCCAGCAGTGCGGGATCTCTAGCGGGAGGGGGCACAGATACGCAGTATTTT.

The chain carries TRBV5-1 and TRBJ2-3, with D uncertain. Trimming left V 7 bases short and J 5 bases short, with 17 bases between. CDR3 length equals 14 residues. CDR1 is SGHRS and CDR2 is YFSETQ in the germline V gene. The CDR3 here is CASALAQAQDTQYF. The DNA for the CDR3 is TGCGCCAGCGCCCTCGCGCAGGCCCAAGATACGCAGTATTTT. The full variable domain, with the rest looked up from reference TRBV5-1 and TRBJ2-3, is KAGVTQTPRYLIKTRGQQVTLSCSPISGHRSVSWYQQTPGQGLQFLFEYFSETQRNKGNFPGRFSGRQFSNSRSEMNVSTLELGDSALYLCASALAQAQDTQYFGPGTRLTVL.

This clone was seen a single time. The rearrangement links TRBV6-5 to TRBJ1-1; no definite D call. Germline V CDR1 and CDR2: MNHEY, SVGAGI. The CDR3 runs 13 residues. Trimming took 11 bases from V and 2 from J, leaving 15 bases between them. CDR3 sequence (DNA): TGTGCCTGCGGCGGCAGAAAAAACACTGAAGCTTTCTTT. Its protein product is CACGGRKNTEAFF.

V and J are TRBV6-5 and TRBJ2-7, with TRBD2 identical over 10 bases. CDR1 and CDR2 from the germline V gene are MNHEY and SVGAGI. Trimming took 6 bases from V and 5 from J; bases not matched to a gene: 7. The CDR3 loop spans 14 amino acids. The CDR3 DNA is TGTGCCAGCAGCCCCGGGACTAGCGTCAACGAGCAGTACTTC. The encoded protein is CASSPGTSVNEQYF.

The chain carries TRBV25-1 and TRBJ1-6, with 10 bases identical to TRBD1. V was clipped by 4 bases and J by 8 bases; unmatched bases: 8. Germline lookup yields CDR1 MGHDK and CDR2 SYGVNS. This CDR3 contains 16 residues. The CDR3 DNA sequence: TGTGCCAGCAGTGCTGATGTCGGGACAGGGGATTCACCCCTCCACTTT. Translated: CASSADVGTGDSPLHF. Full variable domain (rest looked up from reference TRBV25-1 and TRBJ1-6): EADIYQTPRYLVIGTGKKITLECSQTMGHDKMYWYQQDPGMELHLIHYSYGVNSTEKGDLSSESTVSRIRTEHFPLTLESARPSHTSQYLCASSADVGTGDSPLHFGNGTRLTVT.

The chain joins TRBV6-2 or TRBV6-3 to TRBJ1-5; D ambiguous. Germline assignment: CDR1 MNHEY and CDR2 SVGEGT. V was shortened by 2 bases and J by 6 bases, with 5 bases between the two germline ends. The CDR3 has 12 amino acids. The CDR3 DNA is TGTGCCAGCAGTTACGCTACTCAGCCCCAGCATTTT. It translates to CASSYATQPQHF.

This chain links TRBV28 with TRBJ1-4, with D tentatively TRBD1 (6 bases). Between the trimmed V and J ends, which lost 7 bases and 8 bases, there was a span of 29 bases. There are 18 residues in the CDR3. Germline V gene data show CDR1 as MDHEN and CDR2 as SYDVKM. The CDR3 DNA reads as TGTGCCAGCACCCCACTGCCTAATAGGGGGGGCCATAAGGAAAAACTGTTTTTT. Amino acid sequence: CASTPLPNRGGHKEKLFF.

This clone was detected once. The chain combines TRBV9 with TRBJ2-2, with D unresolved. The V end was cut by 3 bases, the J end by 6 bases, with 12 bases between. The CDR3 covers 14 residues. Looked up from germline, CDR1 is SGDLS and CDR2 is YYNGEE. CDR3 sequence: CASSALFGPGELFF. In DNA, the CDR3 is TGTGCCAGCAGCGCCCTATTCGGTCCCGGGGAGCTGTTTTTT.

The gene calls are TRBV28 and TRBJ2-2; 11 bases are a match to TRBD1. Germline CDR1 reads MDHEN; CDR2 reads SYDVKM. The CDR3 contains 16 residues. V was pared by 4 bases and J by 4 bases, with 5 bases of the junction left unmatched. The CDR3 DNA reads TGTGCCAGCAGTTCGCCGGGACAGGGGGGCACCGGGGAGCTGTTTTTT. It translates to CASSSPGQGGTGELFF. Drawing the rest from reference TRBV28 and TRBJ2-2, the complete variable domain is DVKVTQSSRYLVKRTGEKVFLECVQDMDHENMFWYRQDPGLGLRLIYFSYDVKMKEKGDIPEGYSVSREKKERFSLILESASTNQTSMYLCASSSPGQGGTGELFFGEGSRLTVL.

V is TRBV25-1 and J is TRBJ1-6; TRBD1 agrees at 10 bases. The V segment lost 2 bases and the J segment 17 bases; nucleotides outside the gene matches: 3. The CDR3 is 12 residues long. Germline V gene lookup returns CDR1 MGHDK and CDR2 SYGVNS. CDR3 sequence: CASSEDRGRFHF. The CDR3 DNA reads as TGTGCCAGCAGTGAAGACAGGGGGCGTTTCCACTTT.

The chain links TRBV5-4 to TRBJ2-1; 14 positions agree with TRBD2. Germline V gene data show CDR1 as SGHNT and CDR2 as YYREEE (reference sequence). Trimming removed 2 bases from V and 10 bases from J; junction bases left unmatched: 5. This CDR3 comprises 15 residues. The CDR3 coding sequence is TGTGCCAGCAGCTTCGGGACTAGCGGGAGCGGGGAGCAGTTCTTC. The encoded protein is CASSFGTSGSGEQFF.